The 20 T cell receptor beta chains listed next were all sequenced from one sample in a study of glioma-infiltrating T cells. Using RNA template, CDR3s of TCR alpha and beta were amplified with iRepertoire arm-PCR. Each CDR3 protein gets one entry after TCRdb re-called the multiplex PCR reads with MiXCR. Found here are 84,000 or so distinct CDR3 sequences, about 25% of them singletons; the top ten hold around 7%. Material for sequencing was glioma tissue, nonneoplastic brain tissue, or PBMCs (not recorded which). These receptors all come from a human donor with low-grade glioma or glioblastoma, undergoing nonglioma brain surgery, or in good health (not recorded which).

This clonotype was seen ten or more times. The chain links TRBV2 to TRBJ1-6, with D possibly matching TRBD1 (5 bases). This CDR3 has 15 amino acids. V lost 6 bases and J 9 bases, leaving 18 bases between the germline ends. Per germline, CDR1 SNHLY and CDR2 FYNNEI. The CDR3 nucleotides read TGTGCCAGCAGCACCACGGGGCCCCGGGCTTCACCCCTCCACTTT. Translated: CASSTTGPRASPLHF.

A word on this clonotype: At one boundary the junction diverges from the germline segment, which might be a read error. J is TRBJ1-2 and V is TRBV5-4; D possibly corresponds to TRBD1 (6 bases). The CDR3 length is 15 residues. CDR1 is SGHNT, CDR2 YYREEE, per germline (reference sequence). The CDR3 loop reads CTSSFGPRTVYGYTF. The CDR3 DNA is TGTACCAGCAGCTTCGGACCCAGGACAGTCTATGGCTACACCTTC.

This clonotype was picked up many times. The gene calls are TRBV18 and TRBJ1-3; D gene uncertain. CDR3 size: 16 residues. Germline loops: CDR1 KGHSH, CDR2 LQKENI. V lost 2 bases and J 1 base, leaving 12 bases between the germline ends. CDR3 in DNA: TGTGCCAGCTCACCATTTGACGGTGAATCTGGAAACACCATATATTTT. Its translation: CASSPFDGESGNTIYF.

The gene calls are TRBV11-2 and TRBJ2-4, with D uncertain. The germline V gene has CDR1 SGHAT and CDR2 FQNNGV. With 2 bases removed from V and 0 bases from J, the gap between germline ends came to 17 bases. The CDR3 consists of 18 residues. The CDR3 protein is CASSLIGSGSLAKNIQYF. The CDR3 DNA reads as TGTGCCAGCAGCTTAATTGGGTCCGGAAGCCTAGCCAAAAACATTCAGTACTTC.

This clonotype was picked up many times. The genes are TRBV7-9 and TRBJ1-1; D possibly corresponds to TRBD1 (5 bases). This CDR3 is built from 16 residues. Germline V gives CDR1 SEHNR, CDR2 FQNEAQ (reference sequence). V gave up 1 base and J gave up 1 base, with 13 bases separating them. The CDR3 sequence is CASSLGSRGTNTEAFF. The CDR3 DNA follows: TGTGCCAGCAGCTTAGGGTCCCGGGGGACGAACACTGAAGCTTTCTTT. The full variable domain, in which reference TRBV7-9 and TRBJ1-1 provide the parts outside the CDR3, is DTGVSQNPRHKITKRGQNVTFRCDPISEHNRLYWYRQTLGQGPEFLTYFQNEAQLEKSRLLSDRFSAERPKGSFSTLEIQRTEQGDSAMYLCASSLGSRGTNTEAFFGQGTRLTVV.

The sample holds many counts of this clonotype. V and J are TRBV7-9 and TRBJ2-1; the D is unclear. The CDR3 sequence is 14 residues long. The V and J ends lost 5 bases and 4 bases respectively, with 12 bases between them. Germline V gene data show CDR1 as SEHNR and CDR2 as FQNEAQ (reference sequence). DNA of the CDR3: TGTGCCAGCAGCCTCATGGGCCCATACAATGAGCAGTTCTTC. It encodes CASSLMGPYNEQFF.

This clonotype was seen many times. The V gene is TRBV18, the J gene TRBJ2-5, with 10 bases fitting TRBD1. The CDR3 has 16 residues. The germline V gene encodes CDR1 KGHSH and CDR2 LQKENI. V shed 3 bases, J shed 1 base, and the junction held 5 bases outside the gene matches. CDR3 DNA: TGTGCCAGCTCACCCGTCGACAGGGGGCTCCAAGAGACCCAGTACTTC. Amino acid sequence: CASSPVDRGLQETQYF.

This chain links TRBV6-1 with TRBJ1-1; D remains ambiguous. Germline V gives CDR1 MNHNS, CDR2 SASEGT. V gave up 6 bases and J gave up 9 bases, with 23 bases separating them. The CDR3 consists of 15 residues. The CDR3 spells CASSISRKKKTKAFF. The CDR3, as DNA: TGTGCCAGCAGCATCTCTAGGAAAAAGAAAACTAAAGCTTTCTTT.

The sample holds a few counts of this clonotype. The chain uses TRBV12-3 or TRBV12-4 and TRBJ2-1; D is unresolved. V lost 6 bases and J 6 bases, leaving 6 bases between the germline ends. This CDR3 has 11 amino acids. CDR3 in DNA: TGTGCCAGCAGCCCCTCCAATGAGCAGTTCTTC. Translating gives CASSPSNEQFF.

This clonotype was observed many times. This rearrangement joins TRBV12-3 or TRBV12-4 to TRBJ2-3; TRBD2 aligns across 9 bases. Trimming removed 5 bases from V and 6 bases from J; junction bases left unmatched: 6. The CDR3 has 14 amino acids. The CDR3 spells CASSPGLATDTQYF. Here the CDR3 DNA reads TGTGCCAGCAGTCCGGGACTAGCCACCGATACGCAGTATTTT.

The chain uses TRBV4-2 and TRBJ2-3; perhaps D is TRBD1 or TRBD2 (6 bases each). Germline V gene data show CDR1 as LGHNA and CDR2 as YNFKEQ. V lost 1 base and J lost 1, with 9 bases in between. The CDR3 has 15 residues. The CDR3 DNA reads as TGTGCCAGCAGCCAAGCGAGGGGGGGCACAGATACGCAGTATTTT. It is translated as CASSQARGGTDTQYF.

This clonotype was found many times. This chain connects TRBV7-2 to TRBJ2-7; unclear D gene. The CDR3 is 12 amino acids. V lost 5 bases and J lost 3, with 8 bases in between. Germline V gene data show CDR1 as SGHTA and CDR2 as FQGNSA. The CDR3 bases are TGTGCCAGCAGCCCCCGCGGCTACGAGCAGTACTTC. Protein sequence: CASSPRGYEQYF.

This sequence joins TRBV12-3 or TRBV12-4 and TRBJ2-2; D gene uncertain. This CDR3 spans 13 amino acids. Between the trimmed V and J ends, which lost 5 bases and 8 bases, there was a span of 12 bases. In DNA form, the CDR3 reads TGTGCCAGCAGTCCCCGGTATGGTGGGGAGCTGTTTTTT. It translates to CASSPRYGGELFF.

In DNA, the CDR3 is TGTGCCAGCAGCCGTAAAGGGCCCACAGATACGCAGTATTTT. It specifies CASSRKGPTDTQYF. The rearrangement uses TRBV3-1 and TRBJ2-3; D is uncertain. V lost 4 bases and J 2 bases, leaving 10 bases between the germline ends. This CDR3 is built from 14 residues. Germline V gene data show CDR1 as LGHDT and CDR2 as YNNKEL (reference sequence).

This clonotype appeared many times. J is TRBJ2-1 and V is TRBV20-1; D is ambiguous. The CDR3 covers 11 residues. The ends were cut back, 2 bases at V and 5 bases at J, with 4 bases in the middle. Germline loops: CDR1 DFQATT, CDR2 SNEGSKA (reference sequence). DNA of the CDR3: TGCAGTGCTAGATTAAACAATGAGCAGTTCTTC. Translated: CSARLNNEQFF.

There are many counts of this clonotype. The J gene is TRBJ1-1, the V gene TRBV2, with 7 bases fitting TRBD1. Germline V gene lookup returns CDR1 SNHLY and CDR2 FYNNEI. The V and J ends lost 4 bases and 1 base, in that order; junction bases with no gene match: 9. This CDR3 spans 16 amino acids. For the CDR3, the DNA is TGTGCCAGCAGTGCGGAACAGGGGATAAAGAACACTGAAGCTTTCTTT. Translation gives CASSAEQGIKNTEAFF. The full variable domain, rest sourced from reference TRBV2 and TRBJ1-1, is EPEVTQTPSHQVTQMGQEVILRCVPISNHLYFYWYRQILGQKVEFLVSFYNNEISEKSEIFDDQFSVERPDGSNFTLKIRSTKLEDSAMYFCASSAEQGIKNTEAFFGQGTRLTVV.

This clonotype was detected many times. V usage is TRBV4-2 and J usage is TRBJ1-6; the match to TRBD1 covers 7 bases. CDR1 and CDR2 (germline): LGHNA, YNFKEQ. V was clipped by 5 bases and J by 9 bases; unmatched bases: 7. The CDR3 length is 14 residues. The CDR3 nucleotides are TGTGCCAGCAGCGATGACAGGGTTGGTTCACCCCTCCACTTT. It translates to CASSDDRVGSPLHF.

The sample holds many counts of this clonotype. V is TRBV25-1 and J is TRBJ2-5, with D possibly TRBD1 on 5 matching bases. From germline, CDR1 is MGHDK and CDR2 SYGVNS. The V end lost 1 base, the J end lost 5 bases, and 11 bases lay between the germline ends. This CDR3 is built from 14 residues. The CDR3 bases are TGTGCCAGCAGTGAATTTCTGGGGCGGGAGACCCAGTACTTC. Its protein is CASSEFLGRETQYF. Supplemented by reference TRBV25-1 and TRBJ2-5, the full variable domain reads EADIYQTPRYLVIGTGKKITLECSQTMGHDKMYWYQQDPGMELHLIHYSYGVNSTEKGDLSSESTVSRIRTEHFPLTLESARPSHTSQYLCASSEFLGRETQYFGPGTRLLVL.

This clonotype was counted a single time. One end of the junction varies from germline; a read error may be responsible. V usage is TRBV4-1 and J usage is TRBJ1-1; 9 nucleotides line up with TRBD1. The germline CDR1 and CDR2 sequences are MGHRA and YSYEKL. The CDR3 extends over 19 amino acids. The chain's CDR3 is CASIQVLGQGTRLGTEAFF. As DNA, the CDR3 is TGCGCCAGCATCCAAGTCCTTGGACAGGGGACCCGTCTAGGCACTGAAGCCTTCTTT.

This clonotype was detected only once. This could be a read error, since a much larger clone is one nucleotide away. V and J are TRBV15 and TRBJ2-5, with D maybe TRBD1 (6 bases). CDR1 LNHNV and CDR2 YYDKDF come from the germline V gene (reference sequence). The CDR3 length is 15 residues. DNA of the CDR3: TGTGCCACCAGCAGCCGAGACAGGTTACAAGAGACCCAGAACTTC. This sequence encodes CATSSRDRLQETQNF.